The 13 T cell receptor beta chains below all came from one sample that was sequenced in a study of blood T cell repertoires in COVID-19. Assay: immunoSEQ multiplex PCR; the TCRdb copy retains only in-frame clones and omits some. The table lists 250,000 to 350,000 clones, about nine tenths of them singletons. Sequenced input: peripheral blood. The receptors come from a woman aged 40 to 49 who had recovered from COVID-19.

This clone was seen a single time. The gene calls are TRBV3-1 (or the pseudogene TRBV3-2) and TRBJ1-4; D may be TRBD1 (5 bases). V gave up 1 base and J gave up 8 bases, with 11 bases separating them. The CDR3 runs 14 residues. Germline assignment: CDR1 LGHDT and CDR2 YNNKEL (reference sequence). This CDR3 reads CASSQAGNREKLFF. CDR3 bases: TGTGCCAGCAGCCAAGCAGGGAACCGGGAAAAACTGTTTTTT.

This clone was observed a single time. The chain combines TRBV9 with TRBJ1-2; D possibly corresponds to TRBD1 (5 bases). The CDR3 totals 15 residues. V lost 0 bases and J lost 6, with 15 bases in between. Germline assignment: CDR1 SGDLS and CDR2 YYNGEE. The CDR3 bases are TGTGCCAGCAGCGTAGGTGGAAGGGGATTTAATGGCTACACCTTC. Translation: CASSVGGRGFNGYTF.

J is TRBJ1-5 and V is TRBV19; D unresolved. This CDR3 has 13 residues. Germline values: CDR1 LNHDA, CDR2 SQIVND (reference sequence). Trimming left V 8 bases short and J 0 bases short, with 8 bases between. The CDR3 DNA sequence: TGTGCCAGTGCAATGAGTAGCAATCAGCCCCAGCATTTT. It yields the protein CASAMSSNQPQHF.

V gene TRBV18 combines with J gene TRBJ1-2; TRBD1 aligns across 7 bases. CDR1 and CDR2 from the germline V gene are KGHSH and LQKENI. This CDR3 comprises 14 residues. V trimming: 2 bases; J trimming: 4 bases; junction bases outside the gene matches: 4. The CDR3 DNA reads TGTGCCAGCTCACCAGGCGACAGGGTCTATGGCTACACCTTC. This codes for CASSPGDRVYGYTF.

The genes are TRBV11-3 and TRBJ2-3; a weak D match, TRBD2 (5 bases). Germline V gives CDR1 SGHNT, CDR2 YENEEA. The V gene lost 4 bases and the J gene lost 4 bases, with 18 bases spanning the gap. This CDR3 spans 16 amino acids. The CDR3 spells CASSSWTLSDADTQYF. CDR3 bases: TGTGCCAGCAGCTCGTGGACTCTCAGCGACGCAGATACGCAGTATTTT.

This chain uses TRBV28 with TRBJ2-7; 9 bases align to TRBD2. The CDR3 spans 14 residues. V lost 5 bases, J lost 7 bases, and 9 bases stayed unmatched. Looked up from germline, CDR1 is MDHEN and CDR2 is SYDVKM. For the CDR3, the DNA is TGTGCCAGCAGTCATAGCGGGAGCTCGGGTGAGCAGTACTTC. It specifies CASSHSGSSGEQYF.

The genes are TRBV27 and TRBJ1-2; TRBD1 is a possible D gene (5 bases). V was cut by 3 bases and J by 4 bases, with 9 bases left in between. Germline V gene data show CDR1 as MNHEY and CDR2 as SMNVEV (reference sequence). The CDR3 is made up of 13 amino acids. The CDR3 sequence: CASSFRGGYGYTF. The CDR3 coding sequence is TGTGCCAGCAGTTTCCGGGGGGGCTATGGCTACACCTTC.

The chain employs TRBV6-5 and TRBJ1-4; the match to TRBD1 covers 7 bases. CDR3 size: 15 residues. CDR1 is MNHEY and CDR2 is SVGAGI in the germline V gene. Trimming took 6 bases from V and 2 from J; bases not matched to a gene: 6. CDR3: CASRPEQGTNEKLFF. The CDR3 region has the DNA TGTGCCAGCAGGCCGGAACAGGGGACTAATGAAAAACTGTTTTTT.

The chain has TRBV6-5 and TRBJ2-2; tentative D call: TRBD1 (6 bases). The germline CDR1 and CDR2 sequences are MNHEY and SVGAGI. V was clipped by 7 bases and J by 0 bases, with 9 bases between them. The CDR3 is 14 amino acids. CDR3 region: CASMKGANTGELFF. In DNA form, the CDR3 reads TGTGCCAGCATGAAGGGGGCGAACACCGGGGAGCTGTTTTTT.

The rearrangement uses TRBV14 and TRBJ2-7; TRBD1 matches 11 bases. J lost 6 bases, V lost 4 bases, and 8 bases had no gene match. The CDR3 runs to 15 residues. Germline CDR1 and CDR2: SGHDN and FVKESK. In DNA, the CDR3 is TGTGCCAGCAGCCCAGGGGGACAGGGGGAGACCGAGCAGTACTTC. The encoded protein is CASSPGGQGETEQYF.

The V call is TRBV6-1, the J call TRBJ1-1; D ambiguous. This CDR3 is 15 amino acids long. Trimming stripped 2 bases from V and 1 base from J, with 11 bases between. Germline lookup yields CDR1 MNHNS and CDR2 SASEGT. The CDR3 region has the DNA TGTGCCAGCAGTGAATCGACACGGGGGAACACTGAAGCTTTCTTT. Protein: CASSESTRGNTEAFF.

V and J are TRBV28 and TRBJ1-2; 8 bases are shared with TRBD1. After removal of 6 bases from V and 10 bases from J, the junction contained 13 bases not matched to a gene. This CDR3 is 14 amino acids long. Germline CDR1 MDHEN, CDR2 SYDVKM. The chain's CDR3 is CASRTGTGIINYTF. CDR3 sequence (DNA): TGTGCCAGCAGAACCGGGACAGGAATTATTAACTACACCTTC.

The CDR3 sequence is CASRRGSDTQYF. CDR3 nucleotides: TGTGCCAGCAGGAGGGGGTCGGATACGCAGTATTTT. The chain is built from TRBV2 and TRBJ2-3; D is perhaps TRBD1 (6 bases). This CDR3 spans 12 amino acids. V gave up 6 bases and J gave up 6 bases, with 10 bases separating them. The germline CDR1 and CDR2 sequences are SNHLY and FYNNEI. The full variable domain, in which reference TRBV2 and TRBJ2-3 provide the parts outside the CDR3, is EPEVTQTPSHQVTQMGQEVILRCVPISNHLYFYWYRQILGQKVEFLVSFYNNEISEKSEIFDDQFSVERPDGSNFTLKIRSTKLEDSAMYFCASRRGSDTQYFGPGTRLTVL.